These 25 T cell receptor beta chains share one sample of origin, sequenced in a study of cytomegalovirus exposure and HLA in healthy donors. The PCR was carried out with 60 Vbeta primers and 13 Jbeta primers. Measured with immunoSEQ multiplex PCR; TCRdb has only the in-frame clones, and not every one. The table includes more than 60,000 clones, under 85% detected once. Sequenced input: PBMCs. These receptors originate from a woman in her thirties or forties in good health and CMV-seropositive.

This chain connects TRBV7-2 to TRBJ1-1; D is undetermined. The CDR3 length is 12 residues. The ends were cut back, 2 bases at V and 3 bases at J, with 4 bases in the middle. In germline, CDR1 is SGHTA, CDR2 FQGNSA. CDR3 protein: CASSLSDTEAFF. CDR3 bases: TGTGCCAGCAGCTTATCGGACACTGAAGCTTTCTTT.

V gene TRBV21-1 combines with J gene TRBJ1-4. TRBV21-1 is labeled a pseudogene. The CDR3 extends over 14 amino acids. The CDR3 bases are TGTGCCAGCAGCGAGATAGCAACTAATGAAAAACTGTTTTTT. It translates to CASSEIATNEKLFF.

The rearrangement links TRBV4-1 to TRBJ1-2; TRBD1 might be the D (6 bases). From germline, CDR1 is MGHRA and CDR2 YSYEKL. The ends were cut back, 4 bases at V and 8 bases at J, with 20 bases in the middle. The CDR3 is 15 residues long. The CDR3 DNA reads TGCGCCAGCAGCCCCGGAATAGGCGGGGGGCGGGGCTACACCTTC. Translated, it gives CASSPGIGGGRGYTF.

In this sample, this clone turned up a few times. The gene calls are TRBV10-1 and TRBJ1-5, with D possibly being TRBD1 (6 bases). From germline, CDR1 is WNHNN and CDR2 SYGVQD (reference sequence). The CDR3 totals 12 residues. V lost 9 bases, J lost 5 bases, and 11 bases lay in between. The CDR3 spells CARNWGHQPQHF. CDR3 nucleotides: TGCGCCAGGAACTGGGGGCATCAGCCCCAGCATTTT.

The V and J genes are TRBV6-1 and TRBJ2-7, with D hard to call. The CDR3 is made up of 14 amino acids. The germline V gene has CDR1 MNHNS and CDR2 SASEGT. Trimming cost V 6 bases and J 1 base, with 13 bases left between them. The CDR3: CASREKGVSYEQYF. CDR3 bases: TGTGCCAGCAGAGAAAAAGGAGTGTCCTACGAGCAGTACTTC.

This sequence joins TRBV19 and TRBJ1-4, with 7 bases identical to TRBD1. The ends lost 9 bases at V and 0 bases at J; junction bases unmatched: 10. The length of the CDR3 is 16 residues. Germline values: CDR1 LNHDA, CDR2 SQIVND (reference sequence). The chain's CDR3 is CASRYRDRTTNEKLFF. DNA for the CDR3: TGTGCCAGCCGTTACCGGGACAGAACAACTAATGAAAAACTGTTTTTT.

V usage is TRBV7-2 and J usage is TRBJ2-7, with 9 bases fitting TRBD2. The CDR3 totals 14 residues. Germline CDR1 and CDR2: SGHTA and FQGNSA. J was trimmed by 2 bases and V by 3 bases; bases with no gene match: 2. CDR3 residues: CASSFAGGPYEQYF. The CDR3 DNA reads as TGTGCCAGCAGCTTTGCGGGGGGGCCCTACGAGCAGTACTTC.

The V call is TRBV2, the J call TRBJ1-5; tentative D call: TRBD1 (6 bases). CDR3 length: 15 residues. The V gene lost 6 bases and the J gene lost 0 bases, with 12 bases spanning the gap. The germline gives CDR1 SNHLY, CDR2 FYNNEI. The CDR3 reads CASRVRDTSNQPQHF. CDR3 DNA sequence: TGTGCCAGCAGGGTTAGGGACACTAGCAATCAGCCCCAGCATTTT.

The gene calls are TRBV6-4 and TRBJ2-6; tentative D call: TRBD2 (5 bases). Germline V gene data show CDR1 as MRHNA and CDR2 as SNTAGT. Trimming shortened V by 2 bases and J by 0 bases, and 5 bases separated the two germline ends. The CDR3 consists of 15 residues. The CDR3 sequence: CASSDGSSGANVLTF. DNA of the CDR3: TGTGCCAGCAGTGACGGGAGCTCTGGGGCCAACGTCCTGACTTTC.

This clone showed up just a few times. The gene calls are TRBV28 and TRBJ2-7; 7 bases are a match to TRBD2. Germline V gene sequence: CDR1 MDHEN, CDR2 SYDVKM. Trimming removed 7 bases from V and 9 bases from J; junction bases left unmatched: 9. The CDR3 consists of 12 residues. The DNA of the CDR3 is TGTGCCAGCACTCCCAATTGGGGGGGGCAGTACTTC. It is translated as CASTPNWGGQYF.

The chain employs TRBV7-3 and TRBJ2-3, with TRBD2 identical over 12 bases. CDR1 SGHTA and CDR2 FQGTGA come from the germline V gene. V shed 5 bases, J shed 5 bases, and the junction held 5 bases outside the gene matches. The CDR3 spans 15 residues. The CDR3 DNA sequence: TGTGCCAGCAGCCCCGGACTAGCGGGGCTAGATACGCAGTATTTT. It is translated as CASSPGLAGLDTQYF.

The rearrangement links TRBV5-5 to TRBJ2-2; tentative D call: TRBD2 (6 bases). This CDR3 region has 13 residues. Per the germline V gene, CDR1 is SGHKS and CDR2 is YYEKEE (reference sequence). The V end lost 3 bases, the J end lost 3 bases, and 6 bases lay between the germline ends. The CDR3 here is CASSWGDTGELFF. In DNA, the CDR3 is TGTGCCAGCAGCTGGGGGGACACCGGGGAGCTGTTTTTT.

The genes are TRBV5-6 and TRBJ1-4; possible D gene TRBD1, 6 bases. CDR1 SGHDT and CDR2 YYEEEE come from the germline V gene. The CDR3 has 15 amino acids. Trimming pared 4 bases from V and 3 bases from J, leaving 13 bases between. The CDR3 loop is CASSAPQGSNEKLFF. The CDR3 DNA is TGTGCCAGCAGCGCACCCCAGGGGTCTAATGAAAAACTGTTTTTT.

CDR3 DNA sequence: TGTGCCAGCAGCTACACCCGGGACTCAGGGTATTCACCCCTCCACTTT. Translation gives CASSYTRDSGYSPLHF. V usage is TRBV9 and J usage is TRBJ1-6, with D possibly matching TRBD1 (5 bases). The CDR3 totals 16 residues. Looked up from germline, CDR1 is SGDLS and CDR2 is YYNGEE. V lost 4 bases and J 8 bases, leaving 19 bases between the germline ends.

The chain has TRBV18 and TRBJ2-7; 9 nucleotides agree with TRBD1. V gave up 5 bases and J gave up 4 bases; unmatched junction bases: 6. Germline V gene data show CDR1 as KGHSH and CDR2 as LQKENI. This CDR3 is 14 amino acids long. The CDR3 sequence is CASSSGTGSYEQYF. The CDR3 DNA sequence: TGTGCCAGCTCATCCGGGACAGGGAGTTACGAGCAGTACTTC.

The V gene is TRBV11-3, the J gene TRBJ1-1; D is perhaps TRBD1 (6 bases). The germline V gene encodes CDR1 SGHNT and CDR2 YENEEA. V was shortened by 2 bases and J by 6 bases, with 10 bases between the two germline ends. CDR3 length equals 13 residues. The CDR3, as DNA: TGTGCCAGCAGCTTAAACAGGGTGGCTGAAGCTTTCTTT. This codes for CASSLNRVAEAFF.

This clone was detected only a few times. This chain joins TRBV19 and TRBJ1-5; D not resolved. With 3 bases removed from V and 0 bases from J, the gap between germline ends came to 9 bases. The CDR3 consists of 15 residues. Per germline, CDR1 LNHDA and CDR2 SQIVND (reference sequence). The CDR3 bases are TGTGCCAGTAGTATCCCCGGGTTTAGCAATCAGCCCCAGCATTTT. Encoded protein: CASSIPGFSNQPQHF.

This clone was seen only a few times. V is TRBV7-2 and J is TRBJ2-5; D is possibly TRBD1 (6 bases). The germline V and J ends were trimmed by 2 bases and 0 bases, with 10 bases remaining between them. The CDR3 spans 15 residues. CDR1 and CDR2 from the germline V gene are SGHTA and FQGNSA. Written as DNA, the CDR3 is TGTGCCAGCAGCTTAAGTGGGACAAACCAAGAGACCCAGTACTTC. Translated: CASSLSGTNQETQYF.

CDR3 residues: CASSAAGQVPNQPQHF. CDR3 nucleotide sequence: TGTGCCAGCAGTGCTGCGGGACAGGTACCAAATCAGCCCCAGCATTTT. The rearrangement joins TRBV6-1 to TRBJ1-5; 8 bases map to TRBD1. Trimming cost V 4 bases and J 4 bases; bases outside gene matches: 9. Germline CDR1 and CDR2: MNHNS and SASEGT. This CDR3 is built from 16 residues.

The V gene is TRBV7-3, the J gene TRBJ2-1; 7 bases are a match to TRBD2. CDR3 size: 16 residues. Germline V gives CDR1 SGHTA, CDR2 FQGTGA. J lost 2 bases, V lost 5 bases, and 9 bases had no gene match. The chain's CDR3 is CASSLRHGGTYNEQFF. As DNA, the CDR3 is TGTGCCAGCAGCCTGCGACACGGGGGGACCTACAATGAGCAGTTCTTC.

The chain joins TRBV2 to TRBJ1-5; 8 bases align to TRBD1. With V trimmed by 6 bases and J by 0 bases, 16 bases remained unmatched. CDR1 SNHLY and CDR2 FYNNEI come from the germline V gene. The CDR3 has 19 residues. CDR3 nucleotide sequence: TGTGCCAGCAGAGAAATGACAGGGGCGGAAGGAGATAGCAATCAGCCCCAGCATTTT. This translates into CASREMTGAEGDSNQPQHF.

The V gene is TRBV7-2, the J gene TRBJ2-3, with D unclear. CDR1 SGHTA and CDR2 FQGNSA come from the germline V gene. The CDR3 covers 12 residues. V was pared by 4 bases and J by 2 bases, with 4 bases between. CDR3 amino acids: CASSSNTDTQYF. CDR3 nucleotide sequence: TGTGCCAGCAGCTCCAACACAGATACGCAGTATTTT.

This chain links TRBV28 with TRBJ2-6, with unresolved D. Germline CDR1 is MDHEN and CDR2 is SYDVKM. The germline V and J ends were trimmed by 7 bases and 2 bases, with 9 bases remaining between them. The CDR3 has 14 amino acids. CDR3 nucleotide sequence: TGTGCCAGCACCCCTCAGGCTGGGGCCAACGTCCTGACTTTC. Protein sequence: CASTPQAGANVLTF.

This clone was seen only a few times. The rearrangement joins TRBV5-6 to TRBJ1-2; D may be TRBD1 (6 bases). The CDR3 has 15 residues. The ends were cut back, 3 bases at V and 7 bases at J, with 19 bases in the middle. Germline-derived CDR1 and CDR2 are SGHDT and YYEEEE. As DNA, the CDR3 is TGTGCCAGCAGCTGGGGGCCACACAGGGCTAGTGGCTACACCTTC. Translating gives CASSWGPHRASGYTF.

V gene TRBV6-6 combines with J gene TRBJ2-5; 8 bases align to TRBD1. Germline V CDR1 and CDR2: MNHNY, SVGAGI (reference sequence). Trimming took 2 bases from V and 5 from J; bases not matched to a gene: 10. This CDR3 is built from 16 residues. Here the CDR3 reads CASSYPIGQGYETQYF. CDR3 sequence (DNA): TGTGCCAGCAGTTACCCGATTGGACAGGGTTATGAGACCCAGTACTTC.